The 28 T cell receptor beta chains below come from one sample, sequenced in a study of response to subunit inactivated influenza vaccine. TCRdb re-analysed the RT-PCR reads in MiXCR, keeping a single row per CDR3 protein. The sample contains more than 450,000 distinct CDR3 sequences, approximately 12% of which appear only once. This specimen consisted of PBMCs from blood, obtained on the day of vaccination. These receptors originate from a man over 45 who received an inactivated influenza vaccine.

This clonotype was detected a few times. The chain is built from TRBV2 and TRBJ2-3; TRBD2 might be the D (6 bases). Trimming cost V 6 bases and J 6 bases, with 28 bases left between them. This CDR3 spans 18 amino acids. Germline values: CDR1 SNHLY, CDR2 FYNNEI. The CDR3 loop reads CASSLARRSSVTTDTQYF. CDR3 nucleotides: TGTGCCAGCAGCTTAGCCAGGAGGTCTAGCGTGACCACGGATACGCAGTATTTT.

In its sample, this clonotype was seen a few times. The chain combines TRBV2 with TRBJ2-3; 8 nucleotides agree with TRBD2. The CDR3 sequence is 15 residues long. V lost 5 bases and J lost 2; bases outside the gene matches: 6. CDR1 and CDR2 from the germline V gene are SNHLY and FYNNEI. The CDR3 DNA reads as TGTGCCAGCAGTTTCACTAGCGGTTACACAGATACGCAGTATTTT. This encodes CASSFTSGYTDTQYF.

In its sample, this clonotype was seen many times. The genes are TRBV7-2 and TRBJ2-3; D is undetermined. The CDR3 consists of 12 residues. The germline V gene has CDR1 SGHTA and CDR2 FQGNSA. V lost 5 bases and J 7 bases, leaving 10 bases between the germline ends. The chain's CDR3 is CASSLDSYTQYF. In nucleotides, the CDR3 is TGTGCCAGCAGCCTCGACTCCTATACGCAGTATTTT.

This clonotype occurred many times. This CDR3 is CASSLLRGRTDTQYF. The CDR3, as DNA: TGTGCCAGCAGTTTGCTCAGGGGGCGCACAGATACGCAGTATTTT. This sequence joins TRBV12-3 or TRBV12-4 and TRBJ2-3, with 8 bases lining up with TRBD1. Losses at the gene ends were 3 bases for V and 1 base for J; bases not matched to a gene: 3. The CDR3 runs 15 residues.

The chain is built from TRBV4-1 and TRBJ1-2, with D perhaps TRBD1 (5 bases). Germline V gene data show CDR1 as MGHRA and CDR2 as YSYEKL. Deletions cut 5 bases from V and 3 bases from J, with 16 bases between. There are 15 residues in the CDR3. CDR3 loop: CASSSRPGTDYGYTF. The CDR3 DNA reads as TGCGCCAGCAGCTCCCGCCCCGGGACGGACTATGGCTACACCTTC.

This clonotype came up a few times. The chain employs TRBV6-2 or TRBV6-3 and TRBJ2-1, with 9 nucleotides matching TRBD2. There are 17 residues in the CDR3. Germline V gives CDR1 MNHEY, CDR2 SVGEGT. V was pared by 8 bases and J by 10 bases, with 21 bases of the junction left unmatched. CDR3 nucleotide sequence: TGTGCCAGCGTCACCCCCTTTAGCGGGGGAACCCTGGGGGAGCAGTTCTTC. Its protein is CASVTPFSGGTLGEQFF.

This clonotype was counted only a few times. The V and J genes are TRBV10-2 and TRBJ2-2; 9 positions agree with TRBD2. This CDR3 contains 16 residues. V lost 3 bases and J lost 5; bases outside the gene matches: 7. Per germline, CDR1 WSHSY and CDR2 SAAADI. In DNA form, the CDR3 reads TGCGCCAGCAGTGACCTGGGGCTAGCGGGGACCGGGGAGCTGTTTTTT. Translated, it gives CASSDLGLAGTGELFF.

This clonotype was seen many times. This chain's CDR3 is CASSSRGGITGELFF. The CDR3 DNA is TGTGCCAGCAGCTCGCGGGGGGGCATCACCGGGGAGCTGTTTTTT. This chain connects TRBV7-9 to TRBJ2-2, with TRBD2 identical over 9 bases. Germline assignment: CDR1 SEHNR and CDR2 FQNEAQ (reference sequence). This CDR3 is 15 amino acids long. V was clipped by 4 bases and J by 4 bases; unmatched bases: 4.

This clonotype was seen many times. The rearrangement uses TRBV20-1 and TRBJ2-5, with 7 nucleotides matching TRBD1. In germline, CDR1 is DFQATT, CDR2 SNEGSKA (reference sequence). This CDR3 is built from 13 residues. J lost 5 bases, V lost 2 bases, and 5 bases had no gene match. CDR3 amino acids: CSARSTGWETQYF. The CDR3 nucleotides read TGCAGTGCTAGATCGACAGGGTGGGAGACCCAGTACTTC.

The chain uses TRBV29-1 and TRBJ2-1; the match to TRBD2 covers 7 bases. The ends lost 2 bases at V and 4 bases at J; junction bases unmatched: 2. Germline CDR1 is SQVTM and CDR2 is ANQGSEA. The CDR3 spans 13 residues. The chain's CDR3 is CSVEPGGYNEQFF. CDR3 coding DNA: TGCAGCGTTGAACCCGGGGGGTACAATGAGCAGTTCTTC.

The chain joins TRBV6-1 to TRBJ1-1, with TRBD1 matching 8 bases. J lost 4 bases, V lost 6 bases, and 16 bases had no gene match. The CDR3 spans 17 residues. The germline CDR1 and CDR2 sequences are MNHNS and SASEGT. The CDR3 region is CASSPGQGNPTPTEAFF. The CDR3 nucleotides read TGTGCCAGCAGCCCCGGACAGGGAAACCCCACTCCCACTGAAGCTTTCTTT.

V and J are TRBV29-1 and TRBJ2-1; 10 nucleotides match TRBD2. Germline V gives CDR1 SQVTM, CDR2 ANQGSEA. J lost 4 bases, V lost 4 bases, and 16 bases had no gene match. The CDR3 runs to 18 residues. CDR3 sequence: CSVVRGTGSGRFYNEQFF. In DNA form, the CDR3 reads TGCAGCGTTGTTCGGGGAACTGGTAGCGGGAGGTTTTACAATGAGCAGTTCTTC.

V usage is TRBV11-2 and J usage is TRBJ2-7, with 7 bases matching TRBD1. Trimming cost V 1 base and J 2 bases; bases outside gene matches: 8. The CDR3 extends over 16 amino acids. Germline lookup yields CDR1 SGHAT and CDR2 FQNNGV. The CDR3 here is CASSLVWSQGAYEQYF. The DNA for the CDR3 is TGTGCCAGCAGCTTAGTCTGGAGCCAGGGGGCCTACGAGCAGTACTTC. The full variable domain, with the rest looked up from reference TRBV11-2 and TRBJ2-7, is EAGVAQSPRYKIIEKRQSVAFWCNPISGHATLYWYQQILGQGPKLLIQFQNNGVVDDSQLPKDRFSAERLKGVDSTLKIQPAKLEDSAVYLCASSLVWSQGAYEQYFGPGTRLTVT.

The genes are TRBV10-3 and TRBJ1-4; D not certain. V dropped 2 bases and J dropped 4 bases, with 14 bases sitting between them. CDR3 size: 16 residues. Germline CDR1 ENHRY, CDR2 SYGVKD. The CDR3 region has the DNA TGTGCCATCAGTGAGGATTATCAGACCCTTAATGAAAAACTGTTTTTT. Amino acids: CAISEDYQTLNEKLFF.

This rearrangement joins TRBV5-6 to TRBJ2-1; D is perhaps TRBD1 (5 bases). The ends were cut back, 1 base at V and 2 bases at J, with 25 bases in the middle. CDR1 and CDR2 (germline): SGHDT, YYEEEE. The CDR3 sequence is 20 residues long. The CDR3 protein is CASSLLKVCRGRVPYNEQFF. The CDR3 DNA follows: TGTGCCAGCAGCTTGTTGAAGGTTTGTAGGGGCAGGGTGCCCTACAATGAGCAGTTCTTC.

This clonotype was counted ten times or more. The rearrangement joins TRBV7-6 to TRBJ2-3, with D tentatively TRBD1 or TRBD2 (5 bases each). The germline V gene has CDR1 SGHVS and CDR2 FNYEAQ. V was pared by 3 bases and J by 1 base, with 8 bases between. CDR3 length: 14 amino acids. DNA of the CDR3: TGTGCCAGCAGCTTGGGACGGGGCACAGATACGCAGTATTTT. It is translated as CASSLGRGTDTQYF.

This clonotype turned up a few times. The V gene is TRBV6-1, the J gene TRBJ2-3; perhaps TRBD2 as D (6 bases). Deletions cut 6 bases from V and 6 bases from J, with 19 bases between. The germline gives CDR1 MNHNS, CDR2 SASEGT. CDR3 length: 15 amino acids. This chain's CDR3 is CASSLSGWGSDTQYF. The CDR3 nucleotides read TGTGCCAGCAGCCTCAGCGGGTGGGGTTCGGATACGCAGTATTTT.

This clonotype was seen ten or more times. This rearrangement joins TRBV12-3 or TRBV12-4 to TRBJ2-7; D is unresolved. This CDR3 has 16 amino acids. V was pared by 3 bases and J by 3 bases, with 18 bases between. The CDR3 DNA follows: TGTGCCAGCAGTTTCTCAGATGGAAGTCCCCGCTACGAGCAGTACTTC. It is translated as CASSFSDGSPRYEQYF.

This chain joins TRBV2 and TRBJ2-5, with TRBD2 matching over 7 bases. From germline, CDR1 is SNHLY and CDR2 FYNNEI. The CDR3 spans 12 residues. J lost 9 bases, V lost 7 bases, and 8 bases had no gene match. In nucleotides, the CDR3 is TGTGCCAGCACGGGTAGCGGGTCCCCCCAGTACTTC. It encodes CASTGSGSPQYF.

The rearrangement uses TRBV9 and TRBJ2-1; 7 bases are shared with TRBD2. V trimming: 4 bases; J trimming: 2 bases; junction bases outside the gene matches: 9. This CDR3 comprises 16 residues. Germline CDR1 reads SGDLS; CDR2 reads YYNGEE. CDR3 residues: CASSFSGTPTYNEQFF. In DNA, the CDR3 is TGTGCCAGCAGCTTCAGCGGGACCCCCACCTACAATGAGCAGTTCTTC. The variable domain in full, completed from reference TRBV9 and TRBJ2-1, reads DSGVTQTPKHLITATGQRVTLRCSPRSGDLSVYWYQQSLDQGLQFLIQYYNGEERAKGNILERFSAQQFPDLHSELNLSSLELGDSALYFCASSFSGTPTYNEQFFGPGTRLTVL.

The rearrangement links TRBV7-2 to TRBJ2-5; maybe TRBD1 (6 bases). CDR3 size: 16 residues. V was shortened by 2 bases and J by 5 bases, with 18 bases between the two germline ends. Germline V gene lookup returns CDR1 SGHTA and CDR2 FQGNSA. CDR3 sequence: CASSLNFRGTRETQYF. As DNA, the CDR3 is TGTGCCAGCAGCTTAAATTTCAGGGGCACTCGGGAGACCCAGTACTTC.

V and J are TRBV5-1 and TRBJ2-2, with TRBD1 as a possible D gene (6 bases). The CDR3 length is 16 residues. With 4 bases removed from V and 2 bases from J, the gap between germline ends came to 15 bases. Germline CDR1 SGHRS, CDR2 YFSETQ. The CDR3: CASSNPGTTNTGELFF. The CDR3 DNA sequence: TGCGCCAGCAGCAACCCCGGGACAACCAACACCGGGGAGCTGTTTTTT.

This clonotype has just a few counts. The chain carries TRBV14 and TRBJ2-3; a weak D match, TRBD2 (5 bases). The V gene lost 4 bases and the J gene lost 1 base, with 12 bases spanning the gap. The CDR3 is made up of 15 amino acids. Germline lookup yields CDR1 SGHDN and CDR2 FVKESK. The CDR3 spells CASSPTLRGTDTQYF. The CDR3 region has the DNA TGTGCCAGCAGCCCCACACTGCGGGGCACAGATACGCAGTATTTT.

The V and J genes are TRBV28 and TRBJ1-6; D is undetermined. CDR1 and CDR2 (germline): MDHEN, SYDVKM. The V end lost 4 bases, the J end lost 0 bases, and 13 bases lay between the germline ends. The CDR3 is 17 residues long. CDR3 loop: CASSSPWGNSYNSPLHF. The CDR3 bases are TGTGCCAGCAGTTCTCCCTGGGGAAACTCCTATAATTCACCCCTCCACTTT.

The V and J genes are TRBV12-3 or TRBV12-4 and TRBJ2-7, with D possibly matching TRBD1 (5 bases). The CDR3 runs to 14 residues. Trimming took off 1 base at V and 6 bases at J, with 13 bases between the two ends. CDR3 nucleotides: TGTGCCAGCAGTTTAGGCCAGGGCTATAGCGAGCAGTACTTC. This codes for CASSLGQGYSEQYF.

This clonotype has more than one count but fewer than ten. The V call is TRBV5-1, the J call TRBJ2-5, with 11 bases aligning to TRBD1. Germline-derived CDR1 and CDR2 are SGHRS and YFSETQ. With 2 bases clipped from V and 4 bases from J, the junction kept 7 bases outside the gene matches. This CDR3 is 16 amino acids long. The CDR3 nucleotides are TGCGCCAGCAGCTTCGCCGGGACAGGGGGTCCAGAGACCCAGTACTTC. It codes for CASSFAGTGGPETQYF.

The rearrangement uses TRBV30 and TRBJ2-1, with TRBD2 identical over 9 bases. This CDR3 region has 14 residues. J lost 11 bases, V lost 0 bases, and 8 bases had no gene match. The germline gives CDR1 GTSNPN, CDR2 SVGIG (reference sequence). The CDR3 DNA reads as TGTGCCTGGAGTGTGGGTCGCGGGAGGGGTCAGCAGTTCTTC. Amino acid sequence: CAWSVGRGRGQQFF.

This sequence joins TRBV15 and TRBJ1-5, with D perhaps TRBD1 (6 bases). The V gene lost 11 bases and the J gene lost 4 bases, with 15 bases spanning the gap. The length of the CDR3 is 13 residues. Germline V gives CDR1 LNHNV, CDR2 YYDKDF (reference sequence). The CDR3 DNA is TGTGCCGCCACCAGGGGAGGTAATCAGCCCCAGCATTTT. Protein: CAATRGGNQPQHF.